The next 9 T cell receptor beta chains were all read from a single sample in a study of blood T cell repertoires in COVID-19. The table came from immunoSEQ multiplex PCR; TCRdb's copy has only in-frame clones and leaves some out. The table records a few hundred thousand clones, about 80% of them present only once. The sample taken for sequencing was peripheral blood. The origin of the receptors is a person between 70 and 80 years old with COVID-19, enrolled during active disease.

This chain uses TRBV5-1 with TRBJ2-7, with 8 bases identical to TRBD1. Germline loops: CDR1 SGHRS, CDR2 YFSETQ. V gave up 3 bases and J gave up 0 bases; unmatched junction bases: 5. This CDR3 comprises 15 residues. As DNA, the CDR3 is TGCGCCAGCAGCTCACAGGGGGTGAGCTCCTACGAGCAGTACTTC. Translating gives CASSSQGVSSYEQYF.

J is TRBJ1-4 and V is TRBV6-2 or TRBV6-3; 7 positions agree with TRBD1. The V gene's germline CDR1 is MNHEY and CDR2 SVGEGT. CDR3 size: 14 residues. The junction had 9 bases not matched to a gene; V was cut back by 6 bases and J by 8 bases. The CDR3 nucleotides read TGTGCCAGCAGCCCTCCGGGACAGCCCGAAAAACTGTTTTTT. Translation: CASSPPGQPEKLFF.

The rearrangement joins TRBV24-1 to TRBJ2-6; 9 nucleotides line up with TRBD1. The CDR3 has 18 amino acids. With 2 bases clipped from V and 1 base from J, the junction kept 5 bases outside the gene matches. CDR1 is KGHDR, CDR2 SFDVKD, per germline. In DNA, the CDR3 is TGTGCCACCAGTGATTCAGGGACAGGGCCGTCTGGGGCCAACGTCCTGACTTTC. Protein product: CATSDSGTGPSGANVLTF.

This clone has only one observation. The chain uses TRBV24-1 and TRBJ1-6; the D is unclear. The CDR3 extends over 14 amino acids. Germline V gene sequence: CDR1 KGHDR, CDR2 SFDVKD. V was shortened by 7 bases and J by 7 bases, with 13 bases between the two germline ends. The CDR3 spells CATSPRVYNSPLHF. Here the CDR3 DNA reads TGTGCCACCAGCCCGAGGGTGTACAATTCACCCCTCCACTTT.

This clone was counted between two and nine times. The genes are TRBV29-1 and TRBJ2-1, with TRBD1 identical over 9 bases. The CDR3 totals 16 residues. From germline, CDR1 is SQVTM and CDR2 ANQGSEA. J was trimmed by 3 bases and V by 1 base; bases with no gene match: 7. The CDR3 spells CSVEARTGAGYNEQFF. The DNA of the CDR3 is TGCAGCGTTGAAGCCCGGACAGGGGCGGGCTACAATGAGCAGTTCTTC.

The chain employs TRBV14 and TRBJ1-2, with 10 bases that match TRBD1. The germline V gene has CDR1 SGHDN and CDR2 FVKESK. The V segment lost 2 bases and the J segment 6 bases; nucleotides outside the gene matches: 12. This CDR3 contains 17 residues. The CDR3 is CASSQSDRGQGWDGYTF. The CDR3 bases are TGTGCCAGCAGCCAAAGTGACAGGGGGCAAGGATGGGATGGCTACACCTTC.

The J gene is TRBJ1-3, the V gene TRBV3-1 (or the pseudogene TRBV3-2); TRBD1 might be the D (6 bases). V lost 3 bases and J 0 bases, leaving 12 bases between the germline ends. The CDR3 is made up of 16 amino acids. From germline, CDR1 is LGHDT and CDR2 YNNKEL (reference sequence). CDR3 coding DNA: TGTGCCAGCAGCCAGGGGGCCGGGACCTCTGGAAACACCATATATTTT. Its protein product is CASSQGAGTSGNTIYF.

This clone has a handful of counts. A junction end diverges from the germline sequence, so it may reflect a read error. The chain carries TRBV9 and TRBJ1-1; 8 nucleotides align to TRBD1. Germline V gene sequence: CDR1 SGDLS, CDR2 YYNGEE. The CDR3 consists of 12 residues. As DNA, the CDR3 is TGTGCCAGCAGCGTAGCGGACAGGGAGCTGCTCTTT. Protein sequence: CASSVADRELLF.

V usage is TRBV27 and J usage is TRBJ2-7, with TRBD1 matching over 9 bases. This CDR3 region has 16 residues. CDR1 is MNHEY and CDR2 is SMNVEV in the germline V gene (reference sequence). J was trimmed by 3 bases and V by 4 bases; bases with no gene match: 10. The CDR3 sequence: CASSSPGTGTYYEQYF. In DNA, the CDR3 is TGTGCCAGCAGTTCCCCCGGGACAGGGACTTACTACGAGCAGTACTTC.